This TCR beta chain was documented in a study of blood T cell repertoires in COVID-19. Study overall: Whether acute or convalescent, the COVID-19 samples came from the United States, Italy and Spain.

Libraries were prepared by immunoSEQ multiplex PCR; TCRdb keeps only in-frame clonotypes and omits some of them. The sample consists of around 11,000 clones, approximately 89% of them appearing once. This CDR3 region has 13 residues. With 2 bases removed from V and 4 bases from J, the gap between germline ends came to 7 bases. Germline CDR1 and CDR2: ENHRY and SYGVKD. Sample: peripheral blood. The sequence derives from a human donor in a cohort sampled during active COVID-19. The genes are TRBV10-3 and TRBJ2-3; a weak D match, TRBD1 (6 bases). The CDR3 protein is CAISEQGPDTQYF. CDR3 in DNA: TGTGCCATCAGTGAGCAGGGGCCAGATACGCAGTATTTT.